The sequence of this T cell receptor (beta chain) was determined in a study of vaccination and CD4 T cells after COVID-19. The study sequenced cultured CD4+ T cell DNA using the Oncomine TCR Beta short-read assay. TCRdb re-called the PCR reads through MiXCR, storing one row per CDR3 protein. This table holds approximately 9,300 distinct CDR3 sequences, roughly 34% found once. This clonotype was counted only a few times. Its target is unknown. Treatment in this sample: approximately 11-day PBMC culture with coronavirus spike peptide pools or control peptides (ViraFEST assay). The sequence was obtained from a human donor who had recovered from COVID-19. Material: CD4+ T cells from blood, cultured in vitro.

The CDR3 is CASSVVGTADTQYF. The CDR3 coding sequence is TGTGCCAGCAGTGTGGTCGGGACGGCAGATACGCAGTATTTT. The chain combines TRBV2 with TRBJ2-3; TRBD1 or TRBD2 may be the D gene (5 bases each). With 4 bases removed from V and 4 bases from J, the gap between germline ends came to 12 bases. The CDR3 loop spans 14 amino acids. The germline V gene encodes CDR1 SNHLY and CDR2 FYNNEI.